These 25 T cell receptor beta chains share one sample of origin, sequenced in a study of blood T cell repertoires in COVID-19. TCRdb's copy holds only in-frame clones and misses some; the assay was immunoSEQ multiplex PCR. The sample contains around 250,000 clones, around 90% of which appear only once. The sample comprised PBMCs or T cells enriched from blood (not recorded which). The source is a woman aged 50 to 60 who had recovered from COVID-19.

This chain uses TRBV6-2 or TRBV6-3 with TRBJ2-1, with a possible D match to TRBD1 (6 bases). V lost 0 bases and J lost 4, with 16 bases in between. Germline loops: CDR1 MNHEY, CDR2 SVGEGT. The CDR3 totals 17 residues. CDR3 sequence (DNA): TGTGCCAGCAGTTACTCTCAGGGGACGGCTAAATACAATGAGCAGTTCTTC. This codes for CASSYSQGTAKYNEQFF.

J is TRBJ1-2 and V is TRBV28; 10 bases are shared with TRBD1. V dropped 6 bases and J dropped 5; count of bases not matched to a gene: 9. The CDR3 totals 15 residues. The germline gives CDR1 MDHEN, CDR2 SYDVKM. This chain's CDR3 is CASRRDDRGHYGYTF. CDR3 coding DNA: TGTGCCAGCAGGCGAGACGACAGGGGGCATTATGGCTACACCTTC.

The chain uses TRBV27 and TRBJ2-1; tentative D call: TRBD2 (6 bases). Germline V gene lookup returns CDR1 MNHEY and CDR2 SMNVEV (reference sequence). The CDR3 loop spans 16 amino acids. Trimming left V 0 bases short and J 7 bases short, with 16 bases between. The CDR3 nucleotides are TGTGCCAGCAGTTTATCGGCGGGGCTGGTGGGGAATGAGCAGTTCTTC. Residues: CASSLSAGLVGNEQFF.

The chain has TRBV29-1 and TRBJ2-1; TRBD2 is a possible D gene (5 bases). CDR3 length: 12 residues. V lost 2 bases to trimming and J lost 8 bases, with 10 bases between them. CDR1 is SQVTM and CDR2 is ANQGSEA in the germline V gene. The CDR3 DNA follows: TGCAGCGTTGAAACTAGTATCCATGAGCAGTTCTTC. This encodes CSVETSIHEQFF.

The V gene is TRBV27, the J gene TRBJ2-3; a weak D match, TRBD1 (5 bases). Germline CDR1 reads MNHEY; CDR2 reads SMNVEV (reference sequence). V was trimmed by 2 bases and J by 2 bases, leaving 14 bases between them. The length of the CDR3 is 16 residues. In DNA form, the CDR3 reads TGTGCCAGCAGTTTAGGGGCCTATGGGGTCACAGATACGCAGTATTTT. Translating gives CASSLGAYGVTDTQYF.

The CDR3 region has the DNA TGTGCCAGCAGTGGGTTCGGAGACAGGGCCACCTACGAGCAGTACTTC. Translation gives CASSGFGDRATYEQYF. J is TRBJ2-7 and V is TRBV25-1, with 7 bases aligning to TRBD1. The germline V gene encodes CDR1 MGHDK and CDR2 SYGVNS. With V trimmed by 4 bases and J by 2 bases, 11 bases remained unmatched. The CDR3 is 16 amino acids.

The chain is built from TRBV28 and TRBJ1-1; 11 bases map to TRBD1. CDR1 is MDHEN, CDR2 SYDVKM, per germline. The V gene end was trimmed by 5 bases and the J gene end by 4 bases; junction bases not matched to a gene: 6. This CDR3 is 15 amino acids long. In nucleotides, the CDR3 is TGTGCCAGCAGTCCTGGACAGGGGGCGAGCACTGAAGCTTTCTTT. Translation gives CASSPGQGASTEAFF.

The chain couples TRBV21-1 to TRBJ2-1; the DNA was not compared with TRBD2, the D call given in the table. TRBV21-1 is tagged as a pseudogene. This CDR3 comprises 14 residues. Here the CDR3 DNA reads TGTGCCAGCTCCGAGGCGGGAGGGCCCTATGAGCAGTTCTTC. Protein: CASSEAGGPYEQFF.

The rearrangement links TRBV24-1 to TRBJ2-3; 8 nucleotides agree with TRBD2. CDR3 length: 16 residues. CDR1 KGHDR and CDR2 SFDVKD come from the germline V gene. V was pared by 2 bases and J by 5 bases, with 8 bases of the junction left unmatched. The DNA of the CDR3 is TGTGCCACCAGTGATTCGGCGGGAGGTCACCAAGATACGCAGTATTTT. Its translation: CATSDSAGGHQDTQYF.

The chain carries TRBV5-8 and TRBJ1-3, with 7 bases matching TRBD1. Trimming cost V 4 bases and J 0 bases; bases outside gene matches: 7. The germline V gene has CDR1 SGHTS and CDR2 YDEGEE. This CDR3 has 16 amino acids. Here the CDR3 DNA reads TGTGCCAGCAGCCGCAGACAGGGCCACTCTGGAAACACCATATATTTT. It yields the protein CASSRRQGHSGNTIYF.

The rearrangement uses TRBV24-1 and TRBJ2-1; perhaps TRBD2 as D (5 bases). This CDR3 region has 15 residues. V lost 3 bases, J lost 5 bases, and 13 bases lay in between. Germline CDR1 and CDR2: KGHDR and SFDVKD. Here the CDR3 reads CATSDGSGTHNEQFF. CDR3 nucleotides: TGTGCCACCAGTGATGGGAGCGGAACTCACAATGAGCAGTTCTTC.

In DNA, the CDR3 is TGTGCCATCACTATAAACAGGAATTCACCCCTCCACTTT. Amino acids: CAITINRNSPLHF. The chain joins TRBV10-3 to TRBJ1-6; D is perhaps TRBD1 (5 bases). The CDR3 contains 13 residues. The germline V and J ends were trimmed by 7 bases and 7 bases, with 11 bases remaining between them. Germline V CDR1 and CDR2: ENHRY, SYGVKD.

The V call is TRBV9, the J call TRBJ2-5, with 10 bases lining up with TRBD2. The V gene end was trimmed by 3 bases and the J gene end by 2 bases; junction bases not matched to a gene: 10. CDR1 SGDLS and CDR2 YYNGEE come from the germline V gene. CDR3 size: 17 residues. The CDR3 loop is CASSAARETSGQETQYF. CDR3 nucleotides: TGTGCCAGCAGCGCCGCGCGGGAGACTAGCGGGCAAGAGACCCAGTACTTC.

The chain joins TRBV29-1 to TRBJ2-7; D possibly corresponds to TRBD2 (6 bases). The CDR3 is 13 residues long. V was shortened by 3 bases and J by 2 bases, with 11 bases between the two germline ends. Looked up from germline, CDR1 is SQVTM and CDR2 is ANQGSEA. CDR3 DNA: TGCAGCGTTGAGGCGGGAAAACCCTACGAGCAGTACTTC. Amino acid sequence: CSVEAGKPYEQYF.

This sequence joins TRBV11-2 and TRBJ2-7, with a tentative D call TRBD2 (6 bases). Germline V lookup: CDR1 SGHAT, CDR2 FQNNGV. This CDR3 spans 14 amino acids. V lost 0 bases, J lost 6 bases, and 12 bases lay in between. In DNA, the CDR3 is TGTGCCAGCAGCTTAGAAGGCGGGACCGCCGAGCAGTACTTC. Translation: CASSLEGGTAEQYF. The full variable domain, with the rest looked up from reference TRBV11-2 and TRBJ2-7, is EAGVAQSPRYKIIEKRQSVAFWCNPISGHATLYWYQQILGQGPKLLIQFQNNGVVDDSQLPKDRFSAERLKGVDSTLKIQPAKLEDSAVYLCASSLEGGTAEQYFGPGTRLTVT.

This clone has just a few counts. V and J are TRBV7-2 and TRBJ2-7; D remains ambiguous. The germline gives CDR1 SGHTA, CDR2 FQGNSA. The V end was cut by 2 bases, the J end by 2 bases, with 13 bases between. This CDR3 has 15 amino acids. The CDR3 nucleotides are TGTGCCAGCAGCTTACGTCAGGTCAGAACCTACGAGCAGTACTTC. This codes for CASSLRQVRTYEQYF.

The rearrangement uses TRBV28 and TRBJ2-7; 7 nucleotides match TRBD2. The V gene end was trimmed by 2 bases and the J gene end by 3 bases; junction bases not matched to a gene: 1. CDR1 is MDHEN and CDR2 is SYDVKM in the germline V gene. The CDR3 has 13 amino acids. CDR3 amino acids: CASSLAGDYEQYF. CDR3 DNA: TGTGCCAGCAGTTTAGCGGGAGACTACGAGCAGTACTTC.

The CDR3 nucleotides are TGTGCCAGCAGGGGGGGAGGGAGCTCCTACAATGAGCAGTTCTTC. Translated: CASRGGGSSYNEQFF. The chain recombines TRBV28 with TRBJ2-1; the match to TRBD2 covers 7 bases. CDR1 and CDR2 from the germline V gene are MDHEN and SYDVKM. The V and J ends lost 6 bases and 0 bases, in that order; junction bases with no gene match: 5. There are 15 residues in the CDR3.

This clone was counted a few times. The CDR3 is CATIRTGGALWATGELFF. CDR3 DNA sequence: TGTGCCACCATCAGGACAGGGGGCGCTTTGTGGGCCACCGGGGAGCTGTTTTTT. V gene TRBV24-1 combines with J gene TRBJ2-2; 11 bases line up with TRBD1. Trimming at V came to 8 bases and at J to 4 bases, leaving 14 bases not matched to a gene. Germline CDR1 KGHDR, CDR2 SFDVKD. The CDR3 is 18 residues long.

The chain couples TRBV7-3 to TRBJ2-1, with 8 bases identical to TRBD2. Germline CDR1 and CDR2: SGHTA and FQGTGA. The CDR3 extends over 13 amino acids. J gave up 9 bases and V 5 bases, and 6 bases lay outside the gene matches. This CDR3 reads CASSPGLAGEQFF. The CDR3 DNA reads as TGTGCCAGCAGCCCCGGACTAGCAGGTGAGCAGTTCTTC. Filled out from reference TRBV7-3 and TRBJ2-1, the complete variable domain reads GAGVSQTPSNKVTEKGKYVELRCDPISGHTALYWYRQSLGQGPEFLIYFQGTGAADDSGLPNDRFFAVRPEGSVSTLKIQRTERGDSAVYLCASSPGLAGEQFFGPGTRLTVL.

This sequence joins TRBV7-9 and TRBJ2-1, with D possibly matching TRBD2 (6 bases). The CDR3 loop spans 15 amino acids. The germline CDR1 and CDR2 sequences are SEHNR and FQNEAQ (reference sequence). Trimming removed 2 bases from V and 1 base from J, with 9 bases in between. In DNA form, the CDR3 reads TGTGCCAGCAGCTTAAGTCTAGCGTCCTACAATGAGCAGTTCTTC. It encodes CASSLSLASYNEQFF.

This chain links TRBV30 with TRBJ1-1; no clear D gene. Trimming shortened V by 2 bases and J by 3 bases, and 22 bases separated the two germline ends. The CDR3 has 17 amino acids. From germline, CDR1 is GTSNPN and CDR2 SVGIG (reference sequence). CDR3 in DNA: TGTGCCTGGAGTCCTCCGAATCCCAGGCGATCGTACACTGAAGCTTTCTTT. It encodes CAWSPPNPRRSYTEAFF.

The rearrangement joins TRBV4-3 to TRBJ2-1; 13 bases fit TRBD2. J gave up 8 bases and V 0 bases, and 4 bases lay outside the gene matches. Germline-derived CDR1 and CDR2 are LGHNA and YSLEER. This CDR3 has 16 residues. The CDR3 is CASSQDTSGRGHEQFF. The CDR3 DNA reads TGCGCCAGCAGCCAAGATACTAGCGGGAGGGGACATGAGCAGTTCTTC.

This clone was counted a single time. V usage is TRBV18 and J usage is TRBJ1-1; 9 bases are a match to TRBD1. Trimming removed 4 bases from V and 0 bases from J; junction bases left unmatched: 3. The CDR3 runs 15 residues. Germline V gene lookup returns CDR1 KGHSH and CDR2 LQKENI. The CDR3 DNA reads TGTGCCAGCTCACAAACAGGGGGCTTGAACACTGAAGCTTTCTTT. It codes for CASSQTGGLNTEAFF.

The chain carries TRBV5-1 and TRBJ2-3; TRBD1 agrees at 7 bases. CDR3 length: 16 amino acids. Germline lookup yields CDR1 SGHRS and CDR2 YFSETQ. With 0 bases clipped from V and 2 bases from J, the junction kept 6 bases outside the gene matches. The chain's CDR3 is CASSLGAGGVTDTQYF. The CDR3 bases are TGCGCCAGCAGCTTGGGGGCAGGGGGAGTCACAGATACGCAGTATTTT. The whole variable domain, remainder taken from reference TRBV5-1 and TRBJ2-3, is KAGVTQTPRYLIKTRGQQVTLSCSPISGHRSVSWYQQTPGQGLQFLFEYFSETQRNKGNFPGRFSGRQFSNSRSEMNVSTLELGDSALYLCASSLGAGGVTDTQYFGPGTRLTVL.